This T cell receptor (beta chain) was recorded in a study of blood T cell repertoires in COVID-19. Study background: COVID-19 samples collected from the United States, Italy and Spain covered acute and convalescent phases.

The CDR3 is made up of 14 amino acids. CDR1 and CDR2 (germline): LGHNA, YSLEER. The ends were cut back, 0 bases at V and 9 bases at J, with 13 bases in the middle. Seattle participants joined during active infection and were tracked over time. Sequencing was performed with immunoSEQ multiplex PCR; in TCRdb, only in-frame clones are kept and a portion is missing. The sample yields 60,000 to 75,000 clones, nearly 90% seen once. Input material: peripheral blood. The J gene is TRBJ2-3, the V gene TRBV4-3; TRBD2 is a possible D gene (6 bases). This TCR derives from a woman aged 45-60 years with COVID-19, enrolled during active disease. CDR3 nucleotide sequence: TGCGCCAGCAGCCAAGATCGAGGAGGGGACACGCAGTATTTT. Translating it yields CASSQDRGGDTQYF.